A selection of T cell receptor beta chains follows, all from one sample in a study of T cells in localized non-small cell lung cancer. TCRdb's copy holds only in-frame clones and misses some; the assay was immunoSEQ multiplex PCR. The data contain about 3,500 clones, more than 15% of them singletons. The sequences come from lung tumor tissue, collected before any cancer treatment. Source of these receptors: a female donor at least 60 years old with stage II lung adenocarcinoma. Both conserved end residues are part of each CDR3. A D gene is named only where the DNA matches it firmly. Expanded clones are given a class, and other clones once, few, many or no size at all.

v_call	clone_size	j_call	d_call	cdr3_aa	cdr3_nt
TRBV18	-	TRBJ1-5	-	CASSPDFSNQPQHF	TGTGCCAGCTCACCCGATTTTAGCAATCAGCCCCAGCATTTT
TRBV11-3	medium-sized	TRBJ1-1	-	CASSLKRGNTEAFF	TGTGCCAGCAGCTTAAAGAGGGGGAACACTGAAGCTTTCTTT
TRBV11-3	few	TRBJ2-3	TRBD2	CASSGTRGGVDTQYF	TGTGCCAGCAGCGGGACTAGGGGAGGGGTGGATACGCAGTATTTT
TRBV18	medium-sized	TRBJ1-5	-	CASSLAKSDSQHF	TGTGCCAGCTCACTCGCGAAGAGTGATTCCCAGCATTTT
TRBV6-8	few	TRBJ2-5	-	CASSRTVSQETQYF	TGTGCCAGCAGTCGGACAGTTTCCCAAGAGACCCAGTACTTC
TRBV18	large	TRBJ1-1	-	CASSPTMNTEAFF	TGTGCCAGCTCACCTACTATGAACACTGAAGCTTTCTTT
TRBV6-8	-	TRBJ2-7	-	CASFPHQGSGYEQYF	TGTGCCAGCTTTCCCCACCAGGGGAGCGGCTACGAGCAGTACTTC
TRBV6-7	few	TRBJ1-1	-	CAILGGTEAFF	TGTGCCATCCTCGGGGGCACTGAAGCTTTCTTT
TRBV6-8	large	TRBJ2-7	-	CASIASGSYEQYF	TGTGCCAGCATCGCCAGCGGATCCTACGAGCAGTACTTC
TRBV28	-	TRBJ1-1	TRBD1	CAIGSGGAQTEAFF	TGTGCCATCGGGTCAGGGGGCGCACAAACTGAAGCTTTCTTT
TRBV11-3	-	TRBJ2-5	TRBD2	CASSPGLAGVGETQYF	TGTGCCAGCAGCCCGGGACTAGCGGGAGTCGGAGAGACCCAGTACTTC
TRBV11-3	-	TRBJ1-2	TRBD1	CASSQASGQGAYGYTF	TGTGCCAGCAGCCAAGCATCAGGACAGGGGGCCTATGGCTACACCTTC
TRBV11-3	medium-sized	TRBJ1-3	-	CASSPTGGSGNTIYF	TGTGCCAGCAGCCCCACCGGAGGGTCTGGAAACACCATATATTTT
TRBV9	few	TRBJ2-2	TRBD2	CASSRDSGRAGTGELFF	TGTGCCAGCAGTCGGGATAGCGGGAGGGCCGGCACCGGGGAGCTGTTTTTT
TRBV28	few	TRBJ1-2	-	CASRLGGNYGYTF	TGTGCCAGCAGGCTGGGGGGAAACTATGGCTACACCTTC
TRBV19	-	TRBJ1-1	-	CASSMGAMGTEAFF	TGTGCCAGTAGTATGGGGGCAATGGGCACTGAAGCTTTCTTT
TRBV11-3	few	TRBJ1-2	-	CASSRGRTGTSNYGYTF	TGTGCCAGCAGCCGCGGTAGAACAGGGACCTCTAACTATGGCTACACCTTC
TRBV11-3	medium-sized	TRBJ2-5	-	CASSSVRGLQETQYF	TGTGCCAGCAGCTCTGTGCGGGGGCTCCAAGAGACCCAGTACTTC
TRBV18	-	TRBJ2-7	-	CASSPNIGRVYEQYF	TGTGCCAGCTCACCAAATATCGGGAGAGTTTACGAGCAGTACTTC
TRBV28	-	TRBJ2-4	TRBD2	CASTPGTSKAKNIQYF	TGTGCCAGCACCCCTGGGACTAGCAAAGCCAAAAACATTCAGTACTTC
TRBV28	few	TRBJ1-2	-	CASSLYTLTRGGYTF	TGTGCCAGCAGTTTATACACTCTTACCAGGGGCGGCTACACCTTC
TRBV11-3	medium-sized	TRBJ1-4	-	CASSFPGTWDEKLFF	TGTGCCAGCAGCTTCCCCGGGACCTGGGATGAAAAACTGTTTTTT
TRBV19	medium-sized	TRBJ1-5	TRBD1	CASSVQGAGNQPQHF	TGTGCCAGTAGTGTGCAGGGGGCTGGAAATCAGCCCCAGCATTTT
TRBV28	-	TRBJ2-5	TRBD2	CASSFSGIQETQYF	TGTGCCAGCAGTTTTAGCGGGATTCAAGAGACCCAGTACTTC
TRBV28	-	TRBJ2-1	-	CASSFRLSEQFF	TGTGCCAGCAGTTTCCGCCTCAGTGAGCAGTTCTTC
TRBV9	few	TRBJ2-3	-	CATKGGALATNTQYF	TGTGCCACCAAGGGGGGGGCTCTAGCGACAAATACGCAGTATTTT
TRBV11-3	medium-sized	TRBJ1-1	-	CASSLGDDMNTEAFF	TGTGCCAGCAGCTTGGGAGACGACATGAACACTGAAGCTTTCTTT
TRBV6-8	few	TRBJ2-2	TRBD1	CASRLGTGFGGELFF	TGTGCCAGCAGGCTCGGGACAGGGTTTGGCGGGGAGCTGTTTTTT
TRBV28	few	TRBJ1-2	TRBD1	CASSLYRGRGYTF	TGTGCCAGCAGTTTATACAGGGGGCGGGGCTACACCTTC
TRBV11-3	few	TRBJ2-3	-	CASSRDRQIPTDTQYF	TGTGCCAGCAGCCGGGACCGCCAAATCCCCACAGATACGCAGTATTTT
TRBV28	few	TRBJ1-1	-	CASSLHRVMEAFF	TGTGCCAGCAGTCTCCATAGGGTTATGGAAGCTTTCTTT
TRBV5-1	-	TRBJ2-2	TRBD2	CASTRGVAGTGELFF	TGCGCCAGCACCCGGGGGGTCGCAGGCACCGGGGAGCTGTTTTTT
TRBV6-8	few	TRBJ2-2	TRBD2	CASRGGRSDTGELFF	TGTGCCAGCCGGGGCGGGAGGTCAGACACCGGGGAGCTGTTTTTT
TRBV28	-	TRBJ1-5	-	CASSWDPGGNDQPQHF	TGTGCCAGCAGTTGGGACCCGGGAGGGAATGATCAGCCCCAGCATTTT
TRBV5-1	medium-sized	TRBJ2-5	-	CASSLGEARARETQYF	TGCGCCAGCAGTTTGGGGGAGGCCCGGGCAAGAGAGACCCAGTACTTC
TRBV5-1	-	TRBJ1-4	-	CASSLDGGRGEKLFF	TGCGCCAGCAGCTTGGACGGGGGGAGAGGGGAAAAACTGTTTTTT
TRBV29-1	-	TRBJ1-2	-	CSCEGGTQGGYTF	TGCAGCTGTGAGGGGGGCACTCAGGGTGGCTACACCTTC
TRBV23-1	-	TRBJ1-2	TRBD1	CASSFQGAGGYTF	TGCGCCAGCAGCTTTCAGGGGGCCGGTGGCTACACCTTC
TRBV11-3	few	TRBJ2-5	TRBD2	CASSLTSGSETQYF	TGTGCCAGCAGCCTCACTAGCGGGAGTGAGACCCAGTACTTC
TRBV19	-	TRBJ2-7	-	CASSINLGPYEQYF	TGTGCCAGTAGTATCAATCTGGGCCCCTACGAGCAGTACTTC
TRBV29-1	-	TRBJ1-2	-	CSVRTAGSSGDYGYTF	TGCAGCGTTCGGACAGCCGGCTCCTCCGGGGACTATGGCTACACCTTC
TRBV30	large	TRBJ2-2	-	CAWSVLRAGELFF	TGTGCCTGGAGTGTACTTAGGGCCGGGGAGCTGTTTTTT
TRBV6-8	-	TRBJ1-1	-	CASRPFTLGNTEAFF	TGTGCCAGCAGACCCTTTACCTTGGGGAATACTGAAGCTTTCTTT
TRBV19	-	TRBJ1-5	-	CASSIYPEKRDQPQHF	TGTGCCAGTAGTATCTACCCGGAGAAGAGGGATCAGCCCCAGCATTTT
TRBV28	-	TRBJ2-5	TRBD2	CASSSLSVSGRARETQYF	TGTGCCAGCAGTTCCTTGAGTGTTAGCGGGAGGGCTCGGGAGACCCAGTACTTC
TRBV11-3	-	TRBJ2-7	-	CASSPASSSYEQYF	TGTGCCAGCAGCCCCGCGAGCTCGTCCTACGAGCAGTACTTC
TRBV30	-	TRBJ1-2	TRBD1	CATRQGQGYTF	TGTGCCACCCGACAGGGGCAGGGCTACACCTTC
TRBV6-8	medium-sized	TRBJ2-7	-	CATKASGSSYEQYF	TGTGCCACCAAGGCCTCGGGCAGCTCCTACGAGCAGTACTTC
TRBV11-3	-	TRBJ2-1	-	CASSLTGSYNEQFF	TGTGCCAGCAGCTTAACTGGGAGCTACAATGAGCAGTTCTTC
TRBV11-3	few	TRBJ2-5	-	CASSPRDTQETQYF	TGTGCCAGCAGCCCCCGGGACACCCAAGAGACCCAGTACTTC
TRBV25-1	-	TRBJ1-1	-	CASSEPTENTEAFF	TGTGCCAGCAGTGAACCGACAGAAAACACTGAAGCTTTCTTT
TRBV29-1	once	TRBJ1-4	-	CSVVGITREKLFF	TGCAGCGTTGTAGGTATAACCCGGGAAAAACTGTTTTTT
TRBV6-8	few	TRBJ2-1	TRBD2	CASSPTKLRTSGSFDEQFF	TGTGCCAGCAGTCCTACGAAATTACGGACTAGCGGGAGTTTTGATGAGCAGTTCTTC
TRBV11-3	few	TRBJ2-5	TRBD1	CASSLLRDSYETQYF	TGTGCCAGCAGCTTATTGAGGGACAGCTACGAGACCCAGTACTTC
TRBV25-1	once	TRBJ1-1	-	CASSGQFNTEAFF	TGTGCCAGCAGTGGGCAATTTAACACTGAAGCTTTCTTT